The T cell receptor beta chain under discussion was sequenced for a study of OX40 agonist ivuxolimab in advanced cancers. The overall study: Enrollees could have had prior anti-PD-1, anti-PD-L1 or anti-CTLA-4 therapy, which 30% to 50% had received. Study results and limitations: Both blood CD4+ and CD8+ T cells showed clonal growth by week 6 at 0.1 to 3.0 mg/kg. Near-lowest levels of clonal expansion characterized partial responders at 0.1-3.0 mg/kg.

With respect to this clone: The antigen remains undetermined.

Trimming took off 5 bases at V and 5 bases at J, with 15 bases between the two ends. CDR1 and CDR2 (germline): MDHEN, SYDVKM. The CDR3 consists of 14 residues. This table comes from immunoSEQ multiplex PCR, and its TCRdb copy is limited to in-frame clones, with some not included. The table records about 72,000 clones, about 93% of them present only once. The chain couples TRBV28 to TRBJ1-1; D perhaps matches TRBD1 (5 bases). This sample comprised CD4+ or CD8+ T cells sorted from blood, obtained in a trial of the OX40 agonist ivuxolimab. The TCR was taken from an adult with an advanced solid tumor such as melanoma, head and neck, liver or kidney cancer. Here the CDR3 reads CASSPGRWGTEAFF. In DNA, the CDR3 is TGTGCCAGCAGTCCAGGTCGATGGGGGACTGAAGCTTTCTTT.